This entry lists 20 T cell receptor beta chains sequenced from one sample in a study of response to subunit inactivated influenza vaccine. MiXCR was run by TCRdb on the RT-PCR reads, yielding one entry per CDR3 protein. Of roughly 710,000 distinct CDR3 sequences listed, around 13% were seen once; the top ten hold about 7.4%. The sequencing here drew on PBMCs from blood, taken less than 15 days before vaccination. These receptors originate from a man in his fifties who received an inactivated influenza vaccine.

This clonotype has only one observation. This sequence joins TRBV2 and TRBJ2-7; a possible D gene is TRBD1 (6 bases). The CDR3 contains 14 residues. Germline assignment: CDR1 SNHLY and CDR2 FYNNEI. The ends were cut back, 6 bases at V and 5 bases at J, with 17 bases in the middle. CDR3 loop: CASRAEITGNEQYF. The CDR3 DNA reads as TGTGCCAGCAGGGCCGAAATTACAGGGAACGAGCAGTACTTC.

The V and J genes are TRBV27 and TRBJ2-7, with 9 bases aligning to TRBD1. This CDR3 region has 13 residues. Per germline, CDR1 MNHEY and CDR2 SMNVEV (reference sequence). Trimming took 3 bases from V and 6 from J; bases not matched to a gene: 3. Written as DNA, the CDR3 is TGTGCCAGCAGTTTTAGGACAGGGGCCGAGCAGTACTTC. This sequence encodes CASSFRTGAEQYF.

This clonotype appeared a few times. CDR3 sequence: CSAQIGPAHTEAFF. As DNA, the CDR3 is TGCAGTGCTCAAATCGGCCCCGCACACACTGAAGCTTTCTTT. The chain is built from TRBV20-1 and TRBJ1-1; D remains ambiguous. CDR3 length: 14 residues. The ends were cut back, 5 bases at V and 3 bases at J, with 16 bases in the middle. CDR1 is DFQATT, CDR2 SNEGSKA, per germline (reference sequence).

The chain uses TRBV20-1 and TRBJ1-1; 7 bases agree with TRBD1. The CDR3 runs 14 residues. Per the germline V gene, CDR1 is DFQATT and CDR2 is SNEGSKA (reference sequence). Losses at the gene ends were 1 base for V and 5 bases for J; bases not matched to a gene: 7. The CDR3 spells CSARVGQVRTEAFF. For the CDR3, the DNA is TGCAGTGCTAGAGTCGGACAGGTTAGGACTGAAGCTTTCTTT.

Only a few counts were recorded for this clonotype. The J gene is TRBJ1-1, the V gene TRBV27, with 7 bases that match TRBD1. The CDR3 covers 15 residues. J gave up 4 bases and V 5 bases, and 10 bases lay outside the gene matches. Germline values: CDR1 MNHEY, CDR2 SMNVEV (reference sequence). CDR3 sequence reads: CASSLTGLLSTEAFF. Written as DNA, the CDR3 is TGTGCCAGCAGTCTGACAGGGCTCTTGTCCACTGAAGCTTTCTTT.

The rearrangement links TRBV5-1 to TRBJ1-6; D gene ambiguous. Germline values: CDR1 SGHRS, CDR2 YFSETQ. The CDR3 extends over 15 amino acids. V lost 2 bases and J 7 bases, leaving 13 bases between the germline ends. CDR3 sequence: CASSLVTGPNSPLHF. The CDR3 DNA reads TGCGCCAGCAGCTTAGTGACGGGCCCGAATTCACCCCTCCACTTT.

The gene calls are TRBV7-8 and TRBJ2-2; no reliable D call. In germline, CDR1 is SGHVS, CDR2 FQNEAQ. The V end lost 7 bases, the J end lost 4 bases, and 10 bases lay between the germline ends. CDR3 length: 13 residues. The CDR3 protein is CASTVQITGELFF. The CDR3 region has the DNA TGTGCCAGCACCGTCCAAATCACCGGGGAGCTGTTTTTT.

This clonotype was observed a few times. The chain uses TRBV5-1 and TRBJ2-1; 8 bases match TRBD1. This CDR3 spans 15 amino acids. Germline trimming cut 3 bases from V and 8 bases from J; bases unmatched to any gene: 10. Germline V lookup: CDR1 SGHRS, CDR2 YFSETQ. DNA for the CDR3: TGCGCCAGCAGCTCGACAGGGGCGAGATTGGATGAGCAGTTCTTC. This gives the protein CASSSTGARLDEQFF. The whole variable domain, remainder taken from reference TRBV5-1 and TRBJ2-1, is KAGVTQTPRYLIKTRGQQVTLSCSPISGHRSVSWYQQTPGQGLQFLFEYFSETQRNKGNFPGRFSGRQFSNSRSEMNVSTLELGDSALYLCASSSTGARLDEQFFGPGTRLTVL.

This CDR3 reads CASSFPGVYEQYF. The CDR3 DNA sequence: TGTGCCAGCAGCTTCCCGGGGGTCTACGAGCAGTACTTC. This chain joins TRBV7-9 and TRBJ2-7, with D maybe TRBD2 (6 bases). The germline gives CDR1 SEHNR, CDR2 FQNEAQ (reference sequence). V was cut by 3 bases and J by 3 bases, with 9 bases left in between. The length of the CDR3 is 13 residues.

V gene TRBV7-2 combines with J gene TRBJ2-3; unclear D gene. The CDR3 covers 13 residues. Germline assignment: CDR1 SGHTA and CDR2 FQGNSA. Trimming removed 2 bases from V and 2 bases from J, with 5 bases in between. The CDR3 region has the DNA TGTGCCAGCAGCTTACCAGCCACAGATACGCAGTATTTT. Its translation is CASSLPATDTQYF.

The chain couples TRBV4-3 to TRBJ1-4, with TRBD1 as a possible D gene (6 bases). Germline loops: CDR1 LGHNA, CDR2 YSLEER. CDR3 length: 15 amino acids. V was shortened by 4 bases and J by 0 bases, with 9 bases between the two germline ends. Here the CDR3 reads CASSLNRATNEKLFF. The CDR3 region has the DNA TGCGCCAGCAGCCTTAACAGGGCAACTAATGAAAAACTGTTTTTT.

This clonotype was counted only a few times. This chain joins TRBV27 and TRBJ2-1, with TRBD2 matching over 13 bases. This CDR3 spans 14 amino acids. Looked up from germline, CDR1 is MNHEY and CDR2 is SMNVEV (reference sequence). The junction had 0 bases not matched to a gene; V was cut back by 4 bases and J by 6 bases. This CDR3 is CASSWTSGSNEQFF. DNA for the CDR3: TGTGCCAGCAGTTGGACTAGCGGGAGCAATGAGCAGTTCTTC.

This clonotype was picked up a small number of times. The J gene is TRBJ2-1, the V gene TRBV27; no clear D gene. V was pared by 1 base and J by 3 bases, with 7 bases between. CDR1 MNHEY and CDR2 SMNVEV come from the germline V gene (reference sequence). This CDR3 spans 14 amino acids. The CDR3, as DNA: TGTGCCAGCAGTTTATTAAAGAGCTACAATGAGCAGTTCTTC. Protein sequence: CASSLLKSYNEQFF.

V and J are TRBV7-2 and TRBJ1-3; D remains unclear. Per the germline V gene, CDR1 is SGHTA and CDR2 is FQGNSA. This CDR3 contains 13 residues. Trimming left V 5 bases short and J 2 bases short, with 7 bases between. The CDR3 sequence is CASSPRPGNTIYF. For the CDR3, the DNA is TGTGCCAGCAGCCCCCGACCTGGAAACACCATATATTTT.

This clonotype has a handful of counts. This chain connects TRBV24-1 to TRBJ2-1, with 12 bases matching TRBD2. Germline V gene lookup returns CDR1 KGHDR and CDR2 SFDVKD. V lost 3 bases and J lost 5; bases outside the gene matches: 10. The CDR3 has 18 residues. The CDR3 spells CATSDPKGLAGGNNEQFF. In DNA form, the CDR3 reads TGTGCCACCAGTGATCCGAAGGGGCTAGCGGGAGGGAACAATGAGCAGTTCTTC.

This clonotype appeared a few times. The V call is TRBV2, the J call TRBJ2-1, with D perhaps given as TRBD1 or TRBD2 (6 bases each). From germline, CDR1 is SNHLY and CDR2 FYNNEI. The CDR3 is 15 residues long. The V gene lost 4 bases and the J gene lost 5 bases, with 15 bases spanning the gap. CDR3 in amino acids: CASSGGAGLHNEQFF. CDR3 nucleotide sequence: TGTGCCAGCAGTGGGGGGGCGGGACTCCACAATGAGCAGTTCTTC.

V usage is TRBV4-3 and J usage is TRBJ2-1, with D tentatively TRBD2 (6 bases). V lost 4 bases and J 8 bases, leaving 18 bases between the germline ends. Germline CDR1 reads LGHNA; CDR2 reads YSLEER. The CDR3 has 15 amino acids. The CDR3 DNA reads as TGCGCCAGCAGCCGCCGGGGACTTGAAGTTGATGAGCAGTTCTTC. It is translated as CASSRRGLEVDEQFF.

This clonotype occurred many times. The chain is built from TRBV29-1 and TRBJ1-1; D gene unclear. V was shortened by 3 bases and J by 2 bases, with 13 bases between the two germline ends. The germline V gene has CDR1 SQVTM and CDR2 ANQGSEA. This CDR3 has 14 amino acids. The CDR3 loop reads CSVDAGEINTEAFF. DNA for the CDR3: TGCAGCGTTGATGCAGGCGAGATAAACACTGAAGCTTTCTTT.

The genes are TRBV20-1 and TRBJ1-3; no clear D gene. The V end lost 0 bases, the J end lost 0 bases, and 9 bases lay between the germline ends. There are 15 residues in the CDR3. Germline loops: CDR1 DFQATT, CDR2 SNEGSKA (reference sequence). The CDR3 reads CSARDPIDSGNTIYF. CDR3 bases: TGCAGTGCTAGAGATCCAATCGACTCTGGAAACACCATATATTTT.

The genes are TRBV6-5 and TRBJ2-1, with 11 bases fitting TRBD2. Germline trimming cut 4 bases from V and 4 bases from J; bases unmatched to any gene: 3. CDR1 and CDR2 from the germline V gene are MNHEY and SVGAGI. The CDR3 sequence is 15 residues long. CDR3 DNA sequence: TGTGCCAGCAGTTTTATAGCGGGGGGGTACAATGAGCAGTTCTTC. Protein sequence: CASSFIAGGYNEQFF.